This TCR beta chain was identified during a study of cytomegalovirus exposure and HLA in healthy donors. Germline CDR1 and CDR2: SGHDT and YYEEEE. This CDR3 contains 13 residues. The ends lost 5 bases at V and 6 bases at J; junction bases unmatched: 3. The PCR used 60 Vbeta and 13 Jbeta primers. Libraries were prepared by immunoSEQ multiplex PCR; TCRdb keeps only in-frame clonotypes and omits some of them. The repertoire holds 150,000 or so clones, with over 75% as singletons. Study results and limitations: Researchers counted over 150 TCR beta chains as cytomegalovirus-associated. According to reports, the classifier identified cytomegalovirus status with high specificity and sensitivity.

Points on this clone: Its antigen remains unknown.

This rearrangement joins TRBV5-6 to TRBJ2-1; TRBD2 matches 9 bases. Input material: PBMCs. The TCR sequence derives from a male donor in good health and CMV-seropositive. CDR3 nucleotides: TGTGCCAGCAGTCCGACTAGCGGCAATGAGCAGTTCTTC. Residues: CASSPTSGNEQFF. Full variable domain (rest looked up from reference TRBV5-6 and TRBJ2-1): DAGVTQSPTHLIKTRGQQVTLRCSPKSGHDTVSWYQQALGQGPQFIFQYYEEEERQRGNFPDRFSGHQFPNYSSELNVNALLLGDSALYLCASSPTSGNEQFFGPGTRLTVL.